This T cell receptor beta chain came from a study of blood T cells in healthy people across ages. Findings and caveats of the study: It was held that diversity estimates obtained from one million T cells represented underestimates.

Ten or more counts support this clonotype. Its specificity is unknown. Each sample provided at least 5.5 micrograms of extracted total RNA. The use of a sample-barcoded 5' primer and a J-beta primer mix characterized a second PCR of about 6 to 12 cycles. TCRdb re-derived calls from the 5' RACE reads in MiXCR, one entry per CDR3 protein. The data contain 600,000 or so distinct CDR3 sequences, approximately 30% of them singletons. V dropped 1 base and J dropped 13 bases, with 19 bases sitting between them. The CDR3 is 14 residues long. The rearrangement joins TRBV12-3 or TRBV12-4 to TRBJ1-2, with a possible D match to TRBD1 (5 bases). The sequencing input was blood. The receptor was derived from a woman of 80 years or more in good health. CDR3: CASSLGQGNMASTF. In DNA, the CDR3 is TGTGCCAGCAGTTTAGGGCAGGGAAATATGGCTAGCACCTTC.